The rows below give T cell receptor beta chains drawn from one sample of a study of blood T cell repertoires in COVID-19. Profiled with immunoSEQ multiplex PCR; TCRdb holds only in-frame clones, not every one. The sample lists under 150,000 clones, 84% occurring once. The sequencing input was peripheral blood. These receptors came from a human donor in a cohort sampled during active COVID-19. The CDR3 runs from the conserved cysteine through the conserved F or W. Each record gives: V gene, J gene, D gene, clone size, CDR3 DNA, CDR3 protein. The D gene is left open where the match is weak. Some rows mark clone size as missing; the rest say once, few, many or name a class of expanded clone.

TRBV4-1	TRBJ1-3	-	-	TGCGCCAGCAGCCAAGATAGTAGTGGAAACACCATATATTTT	CASSQDSSGNTIYF
TRBV1	TRBJ2-1	-	-	TGCACCAGCAGCCAAGAAGCCTTCACGCGAATTGATGAGCAGTTCTTC	CTSSQEAFTRIDEQFF
TRBV30	TRBJ2-3	TRBD1	-	TGTGCCTGGGTAGTGGGCAGGGGGACAGATACGCAGTATTTT	CAWVVGRGTDTQYF
TRBV7-7	TRBJ2-3	TRBD2	-	TGTGCTAGCAGCTTAGGCAGCGGGATTACAGATACGCAGTATTTT	CASSLGSGITDTQYF
TRBV30	TRBJ1-4	-	once	TGTGCCTGGACCAAAACCCGACAGCCAACTAATGAAAAACTGTTTTTT	CAWTKTRQPTNEKLFF
TRBV27	TRBJ1-5	-	-	TGTGCCAGCAGGGCCCGGACAGCCGCCCGCCCCCAGCATTTT	CASRARTAARPQHF
TRBV6-5	TRBJ1-1	-	-	TGTGCCAGCACGACCCGGGTGGACACTGAAGCTTTCTTT	CASTTRVDTEAFF
TRBV5-1	TRBJ1-5	-	few	TGCGCCAGCAGCTTGTCGGGTCAGCCCCAGCATTTT	CASSLSGQPQHF
TRBV12-3/TRBV12-4	TRBJ2-5	-	-	TGTGCCAGCCGCCAGGGGCCGCAAGAGACCCAGTACTTC	CASRQGPQETQYF
TRBV11-2	TRBJ2-1	TRBD1	few	TGTGCCAGCAGCTTGGACAGGGGCCTAGTGAGCAGGCGCGATGAGCAGTTCTTC	CASSLDRGLVSRRDEQFF
TRBV5-1	TRBJ2-3	-	-	TGCGCCAGCAGCTTGGGGCACGGGGGATTGGCAGATACGCAGTATTTT	CASSLGHGGLADTQYF
TRBV19	TRBJ2-7	TRBD1	-	TGTGCCAGTAGTATGGGGGCAGGGGGCTACGAGCAGTACTTC	CASSMGAGGYEQYF
TRBV27	TRBJ2-1	TRBD2	-	TGTGCCAGCAGTAAGGGACTAGCGGTCTCCTACAATGAGCAGTTCTTC	CASSKGLAVSYNEQFF
TRBV12-5	TRBJ2-2	TRBD1	-	TGTGCTAGTGGTTTGAAAAAACAGGGGACCGGGGAGCTGTTTTTT	CASGLKKQGTGELFF
TRBV6-5	TRBJ1-1	-	-	TGTGCCAGCAGTTACTCCCCAGGGTGGGAGGGCACTGAAGCTTTCTTT	CASSYSPGWEGTEAFF
TRBV2	TRBJ2-7	TRBD2	-	TGTGCCAGCAGTGGGATAGCGGGGGCCCTCTACGAGCAGTACTTC	CASSGIAGALYEQYF
TRBV30	TRBJ1-2	TRBD1	once	TGTGCCTGGAGTATATCCGGGACAGGTCGGTTTGGGGACTATGGCTACACCTTC	CAWSISGTGRFGDYGYTF
TRBV11-2	TRBJ1-1	-	-	TGTGCCAGCAGCTTAGGGCCCTTGTCGATGAACACTGAAGCTTTCTTT	CASSLGPLSMNTEAFF
TRBV6-2/TRBV6-3	TRBJ2-3	TRBD2	-	TGTGCCAGCAGCCGATTTGGGGGGGGGCAGTATTTT	CASSRFGGGQYF
TRBV9	TRBJ2-7	-	-	TGTGCCAGCAGCGTAGGTTCTAGGTCCTACGAGCAGTACTTC	CASSVGSRSYEQYF
TRBV6-5	TRBJ1-2	TRBD1	-	TGTGCCAGCAGGGGGGACAGTATATATGGCTACACCTTC	CASRGDSIYGYTF
TRBV27	TRBJ2-4	-	-	TGTGCCAGCTCTACAGGGATTGTGGCCAAAAACATTCAGTACTTC	CASSTGIVAKNIQYF